Below, 21 T cell receptor beta chains from the same sample are listed, as sequenced in a study of OX40 agonist ivuxolimab in advanced cancers. Profiling relied on immunoSEQ multiplex PCR, and the TCRdb table lists in-frame clones only, not all of them. The sample has tens of thousands of clones, roughly 80% seen once; the top ten hold roughly 4.9%. The starting material was CD4+ or CD8+ T cells sorted from blood, obtained in a trial of the OX40 agonist ivuxolimab. These receptor sequences come from an adult with an advanced solid tumor such as melanoma, head and neck, liver or kidney cancer.

This clone was recorded many times. The genes are TRBV11-2 and TRBJ2-7; TRBD1 or TRBD2 may be the D gene (5 bases each). Germline lookup yields CDR1 SGHAT and CDR2 FQNNGV. V lost 5 bases, J lost 3 bases, and 11 bases lay in between. The CDR3 has 13 residues. The CDR3 region is CASSPGRSYEQYF. The CDR3 coding sequence is TGTGCCAGCAGCCCGGGACGGAGCTACGAGCAGTACTTC.

The CDR3 loop reads CASSLKRGQWGELFF. The CDR3 DNA reads as TGTGCCAGCAGTTTAAAGCGGGGACAGTGGGGGGAGCTGTTTTTT. The rearrangement uses TRBV27 and TRBJ2-2; TRBD1 or TRBD2 may be the D gene (7 bases each). V was clipped by 2 bases and J by 8 bases, with 15 bases between them. The germline V gene has CDR1 MNHEY and CDR2 SMNVEV (reference sequence). The CDR3 covers 15 residues.

This sequence joins TRBV10-3 and TRBJ1-3; 8 positions agree with TRBD1. CDR3 size: 15 residues. V shed 10 bases and J 0 bases; nucleotides not matched to a gene: 8. Germline CDR1 and CDR2: ENHRY and SYGVKD. The CDR3 region has the DNA TGTGCCACGAACTCAGGGGGCGCCTCTGGAAACACCATATATTTT. Protein: CATNSGGASGNTIYF.

The table lists this clone with a few counts. The chain couples TRBV19 to TRBJ2-1; D might be TRBD2 (7 bases). The V and J ends lost 6 bases and 5 bases respectively, with 17 bases between them. The CDR3 totals 15 residues. Germline CDR1 LNHDA, CDR2 SQIVND (reference sequence). The CDR3 sequence is CASRSGAGLHNEQFF. For the CDR3, the DNA is TGTGCCAGTAGGTCGGGGGCGGGACTACACAATGAGCAGTTCTTC.

The CDR3 sequence is CASSIPSVIDGANVLTF. The CDR3 bases are TGTGCCAGTAGTATCCCGTCCGTAATTGACGGGGCCAACGTCCTGACTTTC. The rearrangement links TRBV19 to TRBJ2-6, with D unclear. Trimming took 3 bases from V and 4 from J, leaving 16 bases between them. The CDR3 is 17 residues long. Looked up from germline, CDR1 is LNHDA and CDR2 is SQIVND (reference sequence).

V and J are TRBV6-5 and TRBJ1-5; D unclear. This CDR3 spans 14 amino acids. Germline V gives CDR1 MNHEY, CDR2 SVGAGI. The V end was cut by 7 bases, the J end by 6 bases, with 16 bases between. CDR3 sequence: CASTSTTFGQPQHF. The CDR3 DNA follows: TGTGCCAGCACCTCGACAACATTCGGTCAGCCCCAGCATTTT.

This sequence joins TRBV6-6 and TRBJ1-2; 7 bases fit TRBD1. Per germline, CDR1 MNHNY and CDR2 SVGAGI (reference sequence). The CDR3 is 13 amino acids. V lost 5 bases, J lost 8 bases, and 8 bases stayed unmatched. In DNA form, the CDR3 reads TGTGCCAGCAGTCGTAGACAGGGTCTAGGCTACACCTTC. It translates to CASSRRQGLGYTF.

This clone was seen a few times. J is TRBJ1-5 and V is TRBV19, with 7 bases fitting TRBD1. The CDR3 length is 14 residues. Germline trimming cut 6 bases from V and 5 bases from J; bases unmatched to any gene: 7. The germline V gene has CDR1 LNHDA and CDR2 SQIVND (reference sequence). The CDR3 DNA follows: TGTGCCAGTAGCGGGACAGCTTACGATCAGCCCCAGCATTTT. It encodes CASSGTAYDQPQHF.

This clone occurred a few times. This chain joins TRBV9 and TRBJ1-2, with D unclear. This CDR3 spans 13 amino acids. The V end was cut by 0 bases, the J end by 0 bases, with 3 bases between. Germline V gene sequence: CDR1 SGDLS, CDR2 YYNGEE. The CDR3 is CASSVAANYGYTF. CDR3 DNA sequence: TGTGCCAGCAGCGTAGCAGCTAACTATGGCTACACCTTC.

J is TRBJ2-1 and V is TRBV18, with D hard to call. CDR3 length: 13 amino acids. The V gene lost 2 bases and the J gene lost 5 bases, with 7 bases spanning the gap. The germline V gene has CDR1 KGHSH and CDR2 LQKENI. This CDR3 is CASSPGWDNEQFF. CDR3 DNA sequence: TGTGCCAGCTCACCAGGATGGGACAATGAGCAGTTCTTC.

The rearrangement links TRBV7-2 to TRBJ2-7; perhaps TRBD1 as D (6 bases). The CDR3 sequence is 19 residues long. Per germline, CDR1 SGHTA and CDR2 FQGNSA. With 5 bases removed from V and 4 bases from J, the gap between germline ends came to 30 bases. The CDR3 loop reads CASSPRGSVQGLKGYEQYF. The CDR3 DNA follows: TGTGCCAGCAGCCCTCGTGGATCGGTACAGGGTTTGAAAGGTTACGAGCAGTACTTC.

The chain is built from TRBV30 and TRBJ2-7; 9 bases match TRBD1. From germline, CDR1 is GTSNPN and CDR2 SVGIG (reference sequence). J was trimmed by 9 bases and V by 0 bases; bases with no gene match: 12. The CDR3 contains 15 residues. The CDR3 sequence: CAWSVPGTGSTGQYF. The DNA for the CDR3 is TGTGCCTGGAGTGTACCTGGGACAGGGAGTACGGGGCAGTACTTC. Combining the CDR3 with reference TRBV30 and TRBJ2-7 gives the whole variable domain SQTIHQWPATLVQPVGSPLSLECTVEGTSNPNLYWYRQAAGRGLQLLFYSVGIGQISSEVPQNLSASRPQDRQFILSSKKLLLSDSGFYLCAWSVPGTGSTGQYFGPGTRLTVT.

This rearrangement joins TRBV28 to TRBJ2-2, with D perhaps TRBD2 (6 bases). CDR3 length: 15 amino acids. The ends were cut back, 10 bases at V and 1 base at J, with 16 bases in the middle. Looked up from germline, CDR1 is MDHEN and CDR2 is SYDVKM. CDR3 loop: CATRRGGMNTGELFF. The CDR3 DNA follows: TGTGCCACCCGAAGGGGCGGGATGAACACCGGGGAGCTGTTTTTT.

The chain uses TRBV10-3 and TRBJ2-5; D might be TRBD1 or TRBD2, each matching 6 bases. V was pared by 0 bases and J by 7 bases, with 18 bases between. Germline values: CDR1 ENHRY, CDR2 SYGVKD. The CDR3 runs 16 residues. The DNA of the CDR3 is TGTGCCATCAGTGAGTCGAAGGGGGGCCAAGCCTCGACCCAGTACTTC. As protein: CAISESKGGQASTQYF.

The CDR3 DNA is TGCGCCAGCAGCTCCGGGACAGGGTACTCACCCCTCCACTTT. Protein sequence: CASSSGTGYSPLHF. The chain is built from TRBV5-1 and TRBJ1-6; 9 bases fit TRBD1. CDR3 length: 14 amino acids. Germline loops: CDR1 SGHRS, CDR2 YFSETQ. V was clipped by 3 bases and J by 10 bases; unmatched bases: 5.

The rearrangement joins TRBV11-2 to TRBJ2-1; TRBD2 is a possible D gene (7 bases). Germline V gene sequence: CDR1 SGHAT, CDR2 FQNNGV. The ends were cut back, 4 bases at V and 0 bases at J, with 10 bases in the middle. The CDR3 is 15 amino acids. The CDR3 loop is CASSSAGASYNEQFF. CDR3 coding DNA: TGTGCCAGCAGCTCGGCGGGGGCCTCCTACAATGAGCAGTTCTTC.

The genes are TRBV18 and TRBJ2-7, with TRBD1 as a possible D gene (6 bases). This CDR3 contains 14 residues. Trimming took off 6 bases at V and 2 bases at J, with 14 bases between the two ends. The germline V gene encodes CDR1 KGHSH and CDR2 LQKENI. CDR3 amino acids: CASSPTQGAYEQYF. In nucleotides, the CDR3 is TGTGCCAGCTCCCCCACACAGGGAGCCTACGAGCAGTACTTC.

This clone has only a few counts. J is TRBJ1-5 and V is TRBV6-1, with D possibly TRBD1 on 5 matching bases. The CDR3 has 13 amino acids. The germline V and J ends were trimmed by 4 bases and 9 bases, with 13 bases remaining between them. CDR1 is MNHNS and CDR2 is SASEGT in the germline V gene. The CDR3 DNA reads TGTGCCAGCAGTGGAGGGGTTTCTGGGCCCCAGCATTTT. It translates to CASSGGVSGPQHF.

This CDR3 reads CASSYEMDGETQYF. The CDR3 nucleotides are TGTGCCAGCAGTTATGAGATGGATGGGGAGACCCAGTACTTC. The chain uses TRBV6-6 and TRBJ2-5, with unresolved D. Per germline, CDR1 MNHNY and CDR2 SVGAGI (reference sequence). V was trimmed by 3 bases and J by 5 bases, leaving 13 bases between them. This CDR3 comprises 14 residues.

This clone was detected a few times. The chain has TRBV10-1 and TRBJ2-2; possibly TRBD2 for D (5 bases). Germline assignment: CDR1 WNHNN and CDR2 SYGVQD (reference sequence). This CDR3 is 13 amino acids long. The V gene lost 3 bases and the J gene lost 6 bases, with 8 bases spanning the gap. CDR3 sequence reads: CASSDRDPGELFF. CDR3 in DNA: TGCGCCAGCAGTGACCGGGATCCCGGGGAGCTGTTTTTT.

The V and J genes are TRBV6-6 and TRBJ1-5; D is ambiguous. This CDR3 is 13 amino acids long. V was trimmed by 2 bases and J by 4 bases, leaving 6 bases between them. CDR1 is MNHNY and CDR2 is SVGAGI in the germline V gene (reference sequence). CDR3 protein: CASSYGRNQPQHF. Here the CDR3 DNA reads TGTGCCAGCAGTTACGGGCGGAATCAGCCCCAGCATTTT.